The rows below give T cell receptor beta chains drawn from one sample of a study of cytomegalovirus exposure and HLA in healthy donors. The data were produced by immunoSEQ multiplex PCR, yet TCRdb's version contains in-frame clones alone and is incomplete. The profile shows about 140,000 clones, around 75% of them singletons. The sequenced sample was PBMCs. The receptors here all came from a young woman in good health and CMV-seronegative. Each CDR3 is given with its conserved first and last residue. The D gene is left open where the match is weak. Part of the rows lack a size; the others show once, few, many or a class for expanded clones.

TGTGCCAGCAGCTTACGCGGCAGCTTAAACTATGGCTACACCTTC | CASSLRGSLNYGYTF | TRBV7-2 | - | TRBJ1-2 | -
TGTGCCATCAGTGGGCCAGCGGGAGGGCCTAAGGATGAGCAGTTCTTC | CAISGPAGGPKDEQFF | TRBV10-3 | - | TRBJ2-1 | TRBD2
TGTGCCAGCAGCCCGTACAGGGTCCGCTCTGAAGCTTTCTTT | CASSPYRVRSEAFF | TRBV14 | - | TRBJ1-1 | -
TGTGCCAGCAGCAACCACAGGGGGCTCGAAGCTTTCTTT | CASSNHRGLEAFF | TRBV28 | - | TRBJ1-1 | TRBD1
TGTGCCAGCATTATCGCGGGAGATGGTGGTACGCAGTATTTT | CASIIAGDGGTQYF | TRBV6-1 | - | TRBJ2-3 | TRBD2
TGTGCCAGCAGCGTAGCGGGCGGGGGGGGGCAGGATACGCAGTATTTT | CASSVAGGGGQDTQYF | TRBV9 | - | TRBJ2-3 | TRBD2
TGTGCCAGCAGTCCTGGGACAGGGGAGCGGCAGCCCCAGCATTTT | CASSPGTGERQPQHF | TRBV28 | - | TRBJ1-5 | TRBD1
TGCGCCAGCAGCTTGGCCAGTTTGGCGGGAGGTTGGACAGATACGCAGTATTTT | CASSLASLAGGWTDTQYF | TRBV5-1 | few | TRBJ2-3 | TRBD2
TGTGCCAGCAGTCGACAGGGTGGCAATCAGCCCCAGCATTTT | CASSRQGGNQPQHF | TRBV6-1 | - | TRBJ1-5 | TRBD1
TGTGCCAGCAGCTTGGCGGGGGGGTTCTCCTACAATGAGCAGTTCTTC | CASSLAGGFSYNEQFF | TRBV5-4 | - | TRBJ2-1 | TRBD2
TGTGCCAGCAGTGCAAATAGCGGATCGAACACCGGGGAGCTGTTTTTT | CASSANSGSNTGELFF | TRBV6-1 | - | TRBJ2-2 | -
TGTGCCAGCAGTGCTAAGGGGTCGAACACTGAAGCTTTCTTT | CASSAKGSNTEAFF | TRBV6-1 | - | TRBJ1-1 | -
TGTGCCAGCAGTTCAACACCACAGGGGGACATCTATGGCTACACCTTC | CASSSTPQGDIYGYTF | TRBV28 | few | TRBJ1-2 | TRBD1
TGCGCCAGCAGCTTGCCTAGCGGAAGCACAGATACGCAGTATTTT | CASSLPSGSTDTQYF | TRBV5-1 | - | TRBJ2-3 | TRBD2
TGTGCCAGCAGCATCGGGACTAGCGGGAACACCGGGGAGCTGTTTTTT | CASSIGTSGNTGELFF | TRBV9 | few | TRBJ2-2 | TRBD2
TGTGCCATCACCCCGACGGAGGGTACTGAAGCTTTCTTT | CAITPTEGTEAFF | TRBV10-3 | - | TRBJ1-1 | -